This T cell receptor beta chain appears in the sequencing data of a study of vaccination and CD4 T cells after COVID-19. The study sequenced cultured CD4+ T cell DNA using the Oncomine TCR Beta short-read assay. TCRdb called the PCR reads again in MiXCR, with one record for every CDR3 protein. The table includes some 12,000 distinct CDR3 sequences, 46% detected once. A note on this clonotype: Its antigen is not known.

Treatment reported: roughly 11-day PBMC culture with coronavirus spike peptide pools or control peptides (ViraFEST assay). Germline V CDR1 and CDR2: SGHNT, YENEEA. The CDR3 has 13 amino acids. With 5 bases removed from V and 6 bases from J, the gap between germline ends came to 13 bases. The chain links TRBV11-3 to TRBJ1-1, with D perhaps TRBD1 (6 bases). The TCR sequence derives from a human donor who had recovered from COVID-19. Sequencing was carried out using CD4+ T cells from blood, cultured in vitro. CDR3 coding DNA: TGTGCCAGCAGCCTAACCCAGGGGCCTGAAGCTTTCTTT. This gives the protein CASSLTQGPEAFF.